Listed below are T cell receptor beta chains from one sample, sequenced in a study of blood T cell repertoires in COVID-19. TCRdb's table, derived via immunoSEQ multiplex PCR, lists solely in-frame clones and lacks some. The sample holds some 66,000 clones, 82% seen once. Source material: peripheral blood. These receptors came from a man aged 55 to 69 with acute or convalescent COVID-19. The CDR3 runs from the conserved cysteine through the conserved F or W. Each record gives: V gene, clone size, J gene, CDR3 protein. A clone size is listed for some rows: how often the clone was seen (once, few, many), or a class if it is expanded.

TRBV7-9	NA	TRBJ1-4	CASTRGTNEKLFF
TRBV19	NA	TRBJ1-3	CASSAGVGGNTIYF
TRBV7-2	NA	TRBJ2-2	CASSLGLNRDTGELFF
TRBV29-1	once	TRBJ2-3	CSVSSGDTQYF
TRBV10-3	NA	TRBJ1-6	CAISWDSFNSPLHF
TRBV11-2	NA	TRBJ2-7	CASSLHSLAGGLDYEQYF
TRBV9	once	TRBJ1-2	CASSVDRVKGINYGYTF
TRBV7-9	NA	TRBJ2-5	CASSQAGTGGQETQYF
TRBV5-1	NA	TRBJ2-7	CASSLVPGPYEQYF
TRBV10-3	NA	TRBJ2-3	CAIRSTSAVTDTQYF
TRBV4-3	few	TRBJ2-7	CASSQERAYEQYF
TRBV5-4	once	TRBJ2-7	CASSLTSGGEQYF
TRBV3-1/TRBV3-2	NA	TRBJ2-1	CASSRPGTSGADNEQFF
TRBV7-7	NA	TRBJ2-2	CASSLGGTGTGGELFF
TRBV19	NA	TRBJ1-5	CASTVWGVLGNQPQHF